These T cell receptor beta chains were read from a single sample in a study of breast tumors, draining lymph nodes, adjacent tissues. MiXCR, applied by TCRdb to the multiplex PCR reads, yields one record per CDR3 protein. This sample carries some 230,000 distinct CDR3 sequences, less than 40% of them seen once, and the ten largest clones take over 3.5%. Specimen: axillary lymph node tissue. The receptor set was obtained from a female donor with breast cancer. Some clones in this sample may be carry-over from other donors' samples. The CDR3 runs from the conserved cysteine through the conserved F or W. Each record gives: clone size, V gene, D gene, J gene, CDR3 protein, CDR3 DNA. The D gene is left open where the match is weak. Rows give clone size only sometimes, using once, few, many, or a class for an expanded clone.

clone size: -
V gene: TRBV11-3
D gene: -
J gene: TRBJ2-3
CDR3 protein: CASSLAGDTDTQYF
CDR3 DNA: TGTGCCAGCAGCTTAGCAGGTGACACAGATACGCAGTATTTT

clone size: few
V gene: TRBV18
D gene: -
J gene: TRBJ1-5
CDR3 protein: CASSLSQGSGQPQHF
CDR3 DNA: TGTGCCAGCTCACTCAGCCAGGGGTCGGGTCAGCCCCAGCATTTT

clone size: many
V gene: TRBV20-1
D gene: TRBD1
J gene: TRBJ1-6
CDR3 protein: CSARDVFEGASPLHF
CDR3 DNA: TGCAGTGCTAGAGATGTATTCGAGGGGGCTTCACCCCTCCACTTT

clone size: many
V gene: TRBV6-5
D gene: -
J gene: TRBJ1-2
CDR3 protein: CASSYRANYGYTF
CDR3 DNA: TGTGCCAGCAGTTACAGGGCGAACTATGGCTACACCTTC

clone size: many
V gene: TRBV7-3
D gene: -
J gene: TRBJ2-3
CDR3 protein: CASSLITSDTQYF
CDR3 DNA: TGTGCCAGCAGCCTAATTACGTCGGATACGCAGTATTTT

clone size: many
V gene: TRBV20-1
D gene: -
J gene: TRBJ1-2
CDR3 protein: CSASALGGGGYTF
CDR3 DNA: TGCAGTGCTAGTGCCCTGGGGGGCGGGGGCTACACCTTC

clone size: many
V gene: TRBV6-6
D gene: -
J gene: TRBJ1-2
CDR3 protein: CASSPEYGYTF
CDR3 DNA: TGTGCCAGCAGTCCCGAATACGGCTACACCTTC

clone size: -
V gene: TRBV15
D gene: -
J gene: TRBJ1-6
CDR3 protein: CATSRDRDTSSYNPPLHF
CDR3 DNA: TGTGCCACCAGCAGAGATAGGGACACCAGCTCCTATAATCCACCCCTCCACTTC

clone size: many
V gene: TRBV7-8
D gene: TRBD2
J gene: TRBJ2-3
CDR3 protein: CASSFRAGANTQYF
CDR3 DNA: TGTGCCAGCAGCTTCAGAGCGGGAGCAAATACGCAGTATTTT

clone size: many
V gene: TRBV12-3/TRBV12-4
D gene: -
J gene: TRBJ2-5
CDR3 protein: CASSPQPPETQYF
CDR3 DNA: TGTGCCAGCAGCCCTCAGCCTCCAGAGACCCAGTACTTC

clone size: once
V gene: TRBV12-3/TRBV12-4
D gene: -
J gene: TRBJ2-3
CDR3 protein: CASSDGGPYTDTQYF
CDR3 DNA: TGTGCCAGCAGTGACGGGGGTCCTTACACAGATACGCAGTATTTT

clone size: -
V gene: TRBV14
D gene: -
J gene: TRBJ2-1
CDR3 protein: CASSHPGPLTENYNEQFF
CDR3 DNA: TGTGCCAGCAGCCATCCGGGACCCCTGACAGAAAACTACAATGAGCAGTTCTTC

clone size: many
V gene: TRBV6-1
D gene: TRBD1
J gene: TRBJ2-7
CDR3 protein: CASDRDYEQYF
CDR3 DNA: TGTGCCAGCGACAGGGATTACGAGCAGTACTTC

clone size: -
V gene: TRBV7-2
D gene: TRBD1
J gene: TRBJ1-2
CDR3 protein: CASSRSRTGGRDGYTF
CDR3 DNA: TGTGCCAGCAGCCGCTCCAGGACAGGGGGCAGGGATGGCTACACCTTC

clone size: -
V gene: TRBV10-1
D gene: -
J gene: TRBJ2-2
CDR3 protein: CASSEPGDTGELFF
CDR3 DNA: TGCGCCAGCAGTGAGCCGGGGGACACCGGGGAGCTGTTTTTT

clone size: -
V gene: TRBV4-2
D gene: -
J gene: TRBJ2-1
CDR3 protein: CASSQGGLSEQFF
CDR3 DNA: TGTGCCAGCAGCCAAGGGGGGCTCAGTGAGCAGTTCTTC

clone size: -
V gene: TRBV11-2
D gene: TRBD1
J gene: TRBJ1-5
CDR3 protein: CASSATGVQPQHF
CDR3 DNA: TGTGCCAGCAGCGCCACAGGGGTTCAGCCCCAGCATTTT

clone size: -
V gene: TRBV7-3
D gene: TRBD2
J gene: TRBJ2-3
CDR3 protein: CASSLTSGGAGDTQYF
CDR3 DNA: TGTGCCAGCAGCTTGACTAGCGGGGGGGCCGGAGATACGCAGTATTTT

clone size: few
V gene: TRBV30
D gene: -
J gene: TRBJ2-3
CDR3 protein: CAWSTQGGDTQYF
CDR3 DNA: TGTGCCTGGAGTACCCAGGGCGGAGATACGCAGTATTTT

clone size: few
V gene: TRBV11-2
D gene: -
J gene: TRBJ2-5
CDR3 protein: CASSLRWRAHQETQYF
CDR3 DNA: TGTGCCAGCAGCTTAAGGTGGAGGGCCCACCAAGAGACCCAGTACTTC

clone size: -
V gene: TRBV7-3
D gene: -
J gene: TRBJ2-3
CDR3 protein: CASSFRRTLTRSTDTQYF
CDR3 DNA: TGTGCCAGCAGTTTCAGGCGGACTCTCACGAGGAGCACAGATACGCAGTATTTT

clone size: many
V gene: TRBV12-3/TRBV12-4
D gene: -
J gene: TRBJ2-5
CDR3 protein: CASSCSGSETQYF
CDR3 DNA: TGTGCCAGCAGTTGCTCGGGAAGCGAGACCCAGTACTTC

clone size: many
V gene: TRBV19
D gene: -
J gene: TRBJ1-2
CDR3 protein: CASSMEGRGSDGYTF
CDR3 DNA: TGTGCCAGTAGTATGGAGGGGAGGGGATCGGATGGCTACACCTTC

clone size: many
V gene: TRBV5-1
D gene: TRBD1
J gene: TRBJ2-7
CDR3 protein: CASSLAIGAGGTYEQYF
CDR3 DNA: TGCGCCAGCAGCTTGGCTATTGGGGCAGGGGGCACCTACGAGCAGTACTTC

clone size: -
V gene: TRBV30
D gene: -
J gene: TRBJ1-5
CDR3 protein: CAWRATGRSNQPQHF
CDR3 DNA: TGTGCCTGGAGGGCTACAGGAAGAAGCAATCAGCCCCAGCATTTT

clone size: -
V gene: TRBV5-1
D gene: TRBD2
J gene: TRBJ2-1
CDR3 protein: CASSASLSSGSFDEQFF
CDR3 DNA: TGCGCCAGCAGCGCATCCCTGTCTAGCGGGAGCTTTGATGAGCAGTTCTTC

clone size: -
V gene: TRBV7-6
D gene: TRBD1
J gene: TRBJ2-4
CDR3 protein: CASSPGTGDAIQYF
CDR3 DNA: TGTGCCAGCAGCCCCGGGACAGGGGACGCCATTCAGTACTTC

clone size: -
V gene: TRBV29-1
D gene: -
J gene: TRBJ2-1
CDR3 protein: CSLAGYSYNEQFF
CDR3 DNA: TGCAGCTTAGCTGGCTACTCCTACAATGAGCAGTTCTTC

clone size: few
V gene: TRBV6-5
D gene: -
J gene: TRBJ2-1
CDR3 protein: CACRDSAYNEQFF
CDR3 DNA: TGTGCCTGCCGGGACTCTGCATACAATGAGCAGTTCTTC

clone size: -
V gene: TRBV6-5
D gene: -
J gene: TRBJ1-5
CDR3 protein: CASSHSSTGDNQPQHF
CDR3 DNA: TGTGCCAGCAGTCACTCGAGTACGGGGGATAATCAGCCCCAGCATTTT

clone size: many
V gene: TRBV11-2
D gene: TRBD1
J gene: TRBJ2-7
CDR3 protein: CASTPQGAVYEQYF
CDR3 DNA: TGTGCCAGCACCCCCCAGGGGGCGGTGTACGAGCAGTACTTC

clone size: many
V gene: TRBV6-1
D gene: TRBD1
J gene: TRBJ1-2
CDR3 protein: CATQTGEYGYTF
CDR3 DNA: TGTGCCACCCAGACAGGGGAATATGGCTACACCTTC

clone size: -
V gene: TRBV11-2
D gene: TRBD1
J gene: TRBJ1-4
CDR3 protein: CASSKDRGGSGKLFF
CDR3 DNA: TGTGCCAGCAGCAAGGACAGGGGGGGATCTGGAAAACTGTTTTTT

clone size: -
V gene: TRBV5-1
D gene: -
J gene: TRBJ2-6
CDR3 protein: CASSFQGHGGANVPTF
CDR3 DNA: TGCGCCAGCAGCTTTCAGGGGCATGGGGGCGCCAACGTCCCGACTTTC

clone size: few
V gene: TRBV20-1
D gene: TRBD1
J gene: TRBJ1-1
CDR3 protein: CSATGAPNTEAFF
CDR3 DNA: TGCAGTGCAACAGGGGCCCCGAACACTGAAGCTTTCTTT

clone size: many
V gene: TRBV11-2
D gene: -
J gene: TRBJ2-7
CDR3 protein: CASSLDRRTGQYF
CDR3 DNA: TGTGCCAGCAGCTTAGATCGGCGCACCGGGCAGTACTTC

clone size: -
V gene: TRBV6-2/TRBV6-3
D gene: TRBD1
J gene: TRBJ1-4
CDR3 protein: CASSYSIATGNEKLFF
CDR3 DNA: TGTGCCAGCAGTTACTCGATTGCGACAGGGAACGAAAAACTGTTTTTT

clone size: -
V gene: TRBV25-1
D gene: -
J gene: TRBJ1-2
CDR3 protein: CASSFYICSVQSGDGYTF
CDR3 DNA: -

clone size: -
V gene: TRBV12-3/TRBV12-4
D gene: -
J gene: TRBJ2-5
CDR3 protein: CASSLSWETQYF
CDR3 DNA: TGTGCCAGCAGTTTATCTTGGGAGACCCAGTACTTC

clone size: many
V gene: TRBV7-6
D gene: -
J gene: TRBJ1-3
CDR3 protein: CASSLVSGNTIYF
CDR3 DNA: TGTGCCAGCAGCTTAGTATCTGGAAACACCATATATTTT

clone size: many
V gene: TRBV7-9
D gene: -
J gene: TRBJ1-3
CDR3 protein: CASSLAMTGNTIYF
CDR3 DNA: TGTGCCAGCAGCTTAGCGATGACCGGAAACACCATATATTTT